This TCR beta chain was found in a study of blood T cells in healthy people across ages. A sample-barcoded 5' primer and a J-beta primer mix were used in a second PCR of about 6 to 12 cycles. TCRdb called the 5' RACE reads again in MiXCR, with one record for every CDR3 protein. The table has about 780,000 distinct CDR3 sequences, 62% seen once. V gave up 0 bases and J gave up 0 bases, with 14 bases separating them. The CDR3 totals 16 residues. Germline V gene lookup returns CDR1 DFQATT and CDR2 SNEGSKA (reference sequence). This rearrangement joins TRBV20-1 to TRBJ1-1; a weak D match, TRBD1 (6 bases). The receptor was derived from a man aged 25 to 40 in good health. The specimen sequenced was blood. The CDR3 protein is CSARDHRVGMNTEAFF. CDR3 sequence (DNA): TGCAGTGCTAGAGATCACAGGGTCGGTATGAACACTGAAGCTTTCTTT.